The rows below give T cell receptor beta chains drawn from one sample of a study of molecular identifiers for immune sequencing clone quantification. TCRdb passed the PCR reads through MiXCR, listing each CDR3 protein once. This table holds about 630,000 distinct CDR3 sequences, around 25% found once. Sequenced input: naive CD8+ T cells from blood, with Jurkat cell RNA spiked in. All receptors come from a human donor in good health. Some libraries in this study had Jurkat cell RNA spiked in. Both conserved end residues are part of each CDR3. The D gene is left open where the match is weak. Rows give clone size only sometimes, using once, few, many, or a class for an expanded clone.

d_call	v_call	clone_size	j_call	cdr3_nt	cdr3_aa
TRBD2	TRBV20-1	few	TRBJ2-3	TGCAGTGCTAGAGATCGAAGACTAGCGGGAGTTGTAGGGTATTTT	CSARDRRLAGVVGYF
TRBD2	TRBV20-1	NA	TRBJ2-1	TGCAGTGCCCGATTCGGACTAGCGGGGGGTGTTTCCTACAATGAGCAGTTCTTC	CSARFGLAGGVSYNEQFF
NA	TRBV20-1	NA	TRBJ2-5	TGCAGTGCTACCGAGTTCCAAGCGCCCCCGTACTTC	CSATEFQAPPYF
NA	TRBV27	NA	TRBJ1-5	TGTGCCAGCAGTTTACCACGGATTCAGCCCCAGCATTTT	CASSLPRIQPQHF
NA	TRBV30	few	TRBJ2-1	TGTGCCTGGGACACTTACTACAATGAGCAGTTCTTC	CAWDTYYNEQFF
NA	TRBV12-3/TRBV12-4	many	TRBJ1-1	TGTGCCAGCAGTTTGTGGACGGGAGAAGCTTTCTTT	CASSLWTGEAFF
NA	TRBV15	few	TRBJ2-5	TGTGCCACCAGCAGAGAATGGGGGGAAGAGACCCAGTACTTC	CATSREWGEETQYF
NA	TRBV5-1	NA	TRBJ2-1	TGCGCCAGCAGCTTGAACCCGAGCTCCTACAGTGAGCAGTTCTTC	CASSLNPSSYSEQFF
NA	TRBV11-2	NA	TRBJ1-6	TGTGCCAGCAGCTTAGGGACAGTAGAAAGCCCACCCCTCCACTTT	CASSLGTVESPPLHF
NA	TRBV10-3	many	TRBJ2-5	TGTGCCATCAAGGCGGCAGGGACGCAAGAGACCCAGTACTTC	CAIKAAGTQETQYF
NA	TRBV10-2	few	TRBJ1-1	TGCGCCAGCACTCAGGGGTGGTACACTGAAGCTTTCTTT	CASTQGWYTEAFF
TRBD2	TRBV5-1	many	TRBJ2-3	TGCGCCAGCAGCCCGGAGCGGGAGGCCTACACAGATACGCAGTATTTT	CASSPEREAYTDTQYF
NA	TRBV2	many	TRBJ2-3	TGTGCCAGCCAGCTTCCGAATACGCAGTATTTT	CASQLPNTQYF
NA	TRBV20-1	NA	TRBJ2-2	TGCAGTGCTAGAGATCCGGGGGCGGGCGGGGAGCTGTTTTTT	CSARDPGAGGELFF
TRBD1	TRBV9	NA	TRBJ1-4	TGTGCCAGCAGCCCAGGGGGGGCAACTAATGAAAAACTGTTTTTT	CASSPGGATNEKLFF
TRBD1	TRBV19	NA	TRBJ1-4	TGTGCCAGTAGATCAGACGAGGGGGCTTGGAGTGGAAAACTGTTTTTT	CASRSDEGAWSGKLFF
TRBD2	TRBV5-1	NA	TRBJ2-7	TGCGCCAGCAGCTGGGGGACTAGCGGAAGAAAGAACGAGCAGTACTTC	CASSWGTSGRKNEQYF
NA	TRBV6-2/TRBV6-3	NA	TRBJ1-6	TGTGCCAGCAGTTACTATGGGGTCTCCGGTTCACCCCTCCACTTT	CASSYYGVSGSPLHF
NA	TRBV5-3	NA	TRBJ2-7	TGTGCCAGCAGCTTGGGAGCGGCGAGGACATGGAGCTACGAGCAGTACTTC	CASSLGAARTWSYEQYF
NA	TRBV4-1	NA	TRBJ1-1	TGCGCCAGCGGCCAGCGGTGGGGTCTGAACACTGAAGCTTTCTTT	CASGQRWGLNTEAFF
NA	TRBV7-9	few	TRBJ1-3	TGTGCCAGCAGCACCCCCGGGGGGCTAGGCACCATATATTTT	CASSTPGGLGTIYF
TRBD2	TRBV30	few	TRBJ2-7	TGTGCCTGGACTAGCGGAACGACCTACGAGCAGTACTTC	CAWTSGTTYEQYF
NA	TRBV4-1	many	TRBJ1-1	TGCGCCAGCAGCCAAGCCCGGCAGGAGAGCACTGAAGCTTTCTTT	CASSQARQESTEAFF
TRBD2	TRBV10-2	NA	TRBJ2-3	TGCGCCAGCAGTGAGACGGGCGGGGGGGCCGCAGATACGCAGTATTTT	CASSETGGGAADTQYF
NA	TRBV20-1	NA	TRBJ1-1	TGCAGTGCCGCCGGGACATCCTACACTGAAGCTTTCTTT	CSAAGTSYTEAFF
NA	TRBV2	many	TRBJ2-3	TGTGCCAGCAGCGAGGACAGTTACACAGATACGCAGTATTTT	CASSEDSYTDTQYF
TRBD2	TRBV4-2	NA	TRBJ2-7	TGTGCCAGCAGCCAAGAGTCGGGGGGATTCTGCGAGCAGTACTTC	CASSQESGGFCEQYF
TRBD1	TRBV20-1	few	TRBJ2-3	TGCAGTGCTACCGAGGGGGCAGGGTATACGCAGTATTTT	CSATEGAGYTQYF
TRBD1	TRBV27	few	TRBJ1-5	TGTGCCAGCAGGGGACAAGGGGGCAGCAATCAGCCCCAGCATTTT	CASRGQGGSNQPQHF
NA	TRBV7-3	NA	TRBJ2-3	TGTGCCAGCAGCTTAACCCGTTCCCCTTTGGATAGCACAGATACGCAGTATTTT	CASSLTRSPLDSTDTQYF
TRBD1	TRBV6-1	few	TRBJ1-1	TGTGCCAGCACAGACGGGACAGGTCGCACTGAAGCTTTCTTT	CASTDGTGRTEAFF
NA	TRBV6-1	few	TRBJ2-3	TGTGCCAGCAGTGAAGCTAAGGCAGGGGTAACAGATACGCAGTATTTT	CASSEAKAGVTDTQYF
NA	TRBV5-1	NA	TRBJ1-3	TGCGCCAGCGCTAGTACCGGGAACTCTGGAAACACCATATATTTT	CASASTGNSGNTIYF
TRBD2	TRBV7-9	many	TRBJ2-2	TGTGCCAGCAGCTCCGGACTAGCGATGAACACCGGGGAGCTGTTTTTT	CASSSGLAMNTGELFF
NA	TRBV7-9	few	TRBJ2-7	TGTGCCAGCAGCCCCTCGACTTATTCCGAGCAGTACTTC	CASSPSTYSEQYF
TRBD1	TRBV13	few	TRBJ2-3	TGTGCCAGCAGCCACACGACAGGGGCCGACACAGATACGCAGTATTTT	CASSHTTGADTDTQYF
NA	TRBV29-1	many	TRBJ2-2	TGCAGCGTTGAGGGTACCGGGGGAACCGGGGAGCTGTTTTTT	CSVEGTGGTGELFF
NA	TRBV20-1	many	TRBJ2-7	TGCAGTGCTCGGGACTTTACCTACGAGCAGTACTTC	CSARDFTYEQYF
NA	TRBV20-1	many	TRBJ2-2	TGCAGTGCTAGTTATGAACGGGGCAACACCGGGGAGCTGTTTTTT	CSASYERGNTGELFF
TRBD2	TRBV7-2	many	TRBJ2-7	TGTGCCAGCAGCCCACCGGGGGGGTGGCACGAGCAGTACTTC	CASSPPGGWHEQYF
NA	TRBV27	NA	TRBJ1-6	TGTGCCAGCAGTTTATCGGGAACCTATAATTCACCCCTCCACTTT	CASSLSGTYNSPLHF
TRBD2	TRBV14	once	TRBJ2-1	TGTGCCAGCAGCCAAGAACGAGCGGGGGGCTATGAGCAGTTCTTC	CASSQERAGGYEQFF
NA	TRBV12-3/TRBV12-4	many	TRBJ2-7	TGTGCCAGCAGTCCCACGGGACACTCGGGCGAGCAGTACTTC	CASSPTGHSGEQYF
NA	TRBV6-2/TRBV6-3	few	TRBJ2-7	TGTGCCAGCAGTTACGGAATTTACGAGCAGTACTTC	CASSYGIYEQYF
NA	TRBV21-1	NA	TRBJ2-7	TGTGCCAGCAGCAAATCAGGCGGGGGGGCGAACGAGCAGTACTTC	CASSKSGGGANEQYF